The 14 T cell receptor beta chains presented below share a single source sample, sequenced in a study of OX40 agonist ivuxolimab in advanced cancers. TCRdb's table, derived via immunoSEQ multiplex PCR, lists solely in-frame clones and lacks some. The table shows about 64,000 clones, with about four fifths occurring only once. The material sequenced was CD4+ or CD8+ T cells sorted from blood, taken in a trial of the OX40 agonist ivuxolimab. The receptors originated from an adult with an advanced solid tumor such as melanoma, head and neck, liver or kidney cancer.

The chain has TRBV5-5 and TRBJ2-7, with 10 bases lining up with TRBD1. This CDR3 has 14 amino acids. Losses at the gene ends were 4 bases for V and 2 bases for J; bases not matched to a gene: 3. Germline V gene sequence: CDR1 SGHKS, CDR2 YYEKEE (reference sequence). The CDR3 here is CASSPGTGAYEQYF. CDR3 DNA sequence: TGTGCCAGCAGCCCCGGGACAGGGGCCTACGAGCAGTACTTC. The full variable domain, with the rest looked up from reference TRBV5-5 and TRBJ2-7, is DAGVTQSPTHLIKTRGQQVTLRCSPISGHKSVSWYQQVLGQGPQFIFQYYEKEERGRGNFPDRFSARQFPNYSSELNVNALLLGDSALYLCASSPGTGAYEQYFGPGTRLTVT.

The J gene is TRBJ1-1, the V gene TRBV7-9; D remains unclear. Trimming removed 1 base at V and 1 base at J, with 7 bases between. The CDR3 has 14 residues. Germline assignment: CDR1 SEHNR and CDR2 FQNEAQ (reference sequence). The CDR3 DNA follows: TGTGCCAGCAGCTTAGTCCCAGAGAACACTGAAGCTTTCTTT. This gives the protein CASSLVPENTEAFF.

The count of this clone is one. The chain recombines TRBV28 with TRBJ2-5, with 8 bases lining up with TRBD2. The J call may not be correct, given that the DNA end is closer to TRBJ2-7. Germline CDR1 is MDHEN and CDR2 is SYDVKM. The CDR3 runs to 16 residues. CDR3 coding DNA: TGTGCCAGCAGTTTTGCTCTAGCGGGTCTTACCTACGAGCAGTACTTC. Its translation is CASSFALAGLTYEQYF.

This chain uses TRBV7-3 with TRBJ2-5; D is possibly TRBD1 or TRBD2 (6 bases each). Trimming removed 5 bases from V and 5 bases from J, with 18 bases in between. The CDR3 is 15 amino acids. Germline V gives CDR1 SGHTA, CDR2 FQGTGA. CDR3 sequence: CASSPRPGAGETQYF. In DNA, the CDR3 is TGTGCCAGCAGCCCAAGGCCGGGGGCCGGGGAGACCCAGTACTTC.

The chain is built from TRBV19 and TRBJ2-7; D not certain. The germline V gene has CDR1 LNHDA and CDR2 SQIVND (reference sequence). The ends were cut back, 5 bases at V and 2 bases at J, with 10 bases in the middle. The CDR3 runs 13 residues. The CDR3 loop reads CASSSSLAYEQYF. In nucleotides, the CDR3 is TGTGCCAGTAGTTCCTCTCTAGCCTACGAGCAGTACTTC.

This sequence joins TRBV5-6 and TRBJ1-2; TRBD1 matches at 8 bases. There are 14 residues in the CDR3. V lost 4 bases and J lost 7; bases outside the gene matches: 9. The germline CDR1 and CDR2 sequences are SGHDT and YYEEEE. Here the CDR3 DNA reads TGTGCCAGCAGCCCGCCTTCAGGGGGCGCTGGCTACACCTTC. This sequence encodes CASSPPSGGAGYTF.

The rearrangement links TRBV15 to TRBJ1-5, with D possibly TRBD1 on 5 matching bases. V gave up 0 bases and J gave up 1 base, with 7 bases separating them. The CDR3 has 15 amino acids. Per germline, CDR1 LNHNV and CDR2 YYDKDF (reference sequence). The CDR3 coding sequence is TGTGCCACCAGCAGAGAAAGGGGAAGCAATCAGCCCCAGCATTTT. It specifies CATSRERGSNQPQHF. The variable domain in full, completed from reference TRBV15 and TRBJ1-5, reads DAMVIQNPRYQVTQFGKPVTLSCSQTLNHNVMYWYQQKSSQAPKLLFHYYDKDFNNEADTPDNFQSRRPNTSFCFLDIRSPGLGDTAMYLCATSRERGSNQPQHFGDGTRLSIL.

The genes are TRBV25-1 and TRBJ2-7, with D possibly being TRBD1 (5 bases). This CDR3 has 16 residues. Deletions cut 2 bases from V and 0 bases from J, with 14 bases between. Germline CDR1 and CDR2: MGHDK and SYGVNS. CDR3 sequence: CASSEPPRVSSYEQYF. The CDR3 DNA reads TGTGCCAGCAGTGAACCCCCCAGGGTAAGCTCCTACGAGCAGTACTTC.

J is TRBJ2-3 and V is TRBV29-1; 7 nucleotides align to TRBD2. Trimming at V came to 7 bases and at J to 2 bases, leaving 12 bases not matched to a gene. The CDR3 loop spans 15 amino acids. Germline V lookup: CDR1 SQVTM, CDR2 ANQGSEA. The CDR3 nucleotides read TGCAGCGCCCGAAGGCCTAGCGGCCTCACAGATACGCAGTATTTT. Its protein is CSARRPSGLTDTQYF.

The chain employs TRBV5-6 and TRBJ1-2; D is uncertain. This CDR3 contains 12 residues. Per the germline V gene, CDR1 is SGHDT and CDR2 is YYEEEE. The V end was cut by 0 bases, the J end by 8 bases, with 8 bases between. The CDR3 bases are TGTGCCAGCAGCTTGGGGGTCTCGGGCTACACCTTC. It translates to CASSLGVSGYTF. The entire variable domain, with the rest obtained from reference TRBV5-6 and TRBJ1-2, is as follows: DAGVTQSPTHLIKTRGQQVTLRCSPKSGHDTVSWYQQALGQGPQFIFQYYEEEERQRGNFPDRFSGHQFPNYSSELNVNALLLGDSALYLCASSLGVSGYTFGSGTRLTVV.

V is TRBV9 and J is TRBJ1-1; D remains unclear. V dropped 1 base and J dropped 1 base, with 5 bases sitting between them. CDR3 length equals 13 residues. Germline V lookup: CDR1 SGDLS, CDR2 YYNGEE. CDR3 nucleotides: TGTGCCAGCAGCGTATACGGGAACACTGAAGCTTTCTTT. Translation gives CASSVYGNTEAFF.

The chain recombines TRBV4-1 with TRBJ1-2, with D perhaps TRBD1 (5 bases). From germline, CDR1 is MGHRA and CDR2 YSYEKL. V lost 0 bases to trimming and J lost 7 bases, with 21 bases between them. This CDR3 contains 17 residues. As DNA, the CDR3 is TGCGCCAGCAGCCAAGATCTCCCCGAGGCCGGGGCTAGTGGCTACACCTTC. Translation gives CASSQDLPEAGASGYTF.

The chain joins TRBV9 to TRBJ2-5; 7 positions match TRBD1. CDR1 SGDLS and CDR2 YYNGEE come from the germline V gene. CDR3 length: 16 residues. V shed 0 bases and J 1 base; nucleotides not matched to a gene: 6. CDR3 in DNA: TGTGCCAGCAGCGTAGGGGTTCGGGACAGCCAAGAGACCCAGTACTTC. Its protein is CASSVGVRDSQETQYF.

The chain is built from TRBV5-4 and TRBJ1-2; 9 bases are shared with TRBD1. With 4 bases clipped from V and 4 bases from J, the junction kept 5 bases outside the gene matches. CDR1 is SGHNT and CDR2 is YYREEE in the germline V gene (reference sequence). CDR3 length: 14 amino acids. CDR3 DNA: TGTGCCAGCAGCCGGGACAGGGAGTTCTATGGCTACACCTTC. It yields the protein CASSRDREFYGYTF.